These 10 T cell receptor beta chains were all obtained from the same sample, sequenced in a study of blood T cell repertoires in COVID-19. TCRdb's copy holds only in-frame clones and misses some; the assay was immunoSEQ multiplex PCR. The sample yields over 15,000 clones, roughly four fifths seen once. Input material: peripheral blood. The receptor set was obtained from a man aged 40-55 years with active or convalescent COVID-19.

The CDR3 loop reads CAISGGSGGYTF. CDR3 coding DNA: TGTGCCATCAGTGGAGGAAGCGGAGGCTACACCTTC. The chain recombines TRBV10-3 with TRBJ1-2; D gene unclear. This CDR3 region has 12 residues. Trimming removed 4 bases at V and 8 bases at J, with 11 bases between. Germline V lookup: CDR1 ENHRY, CDR2 SYGVKD.

CDR3 sequence (DNA): TGTGCCAGCAGCTTTCCCCAACGCGGCTATGGCTACACCTTC. Residues: CASSFPQRGYGYTF. The chain links TRBV5-4 to TRBJ1-2; D unclear. CDR1 is SGHNT, CDR2 YYREEE, per germline (reference sequence). The CDR3 loop spans 14 amino acids. The V end was cut by 2 bases, the J end by 4 bases, with 12 bases between.

The chain joins TRBV27 to TRBJ1-2; D gene ambiguous. V was pared by 5 bases and J by 2 bases, with 27 bases between. CDR3 length: 19 residues. From germline, CDR1 is MNHEY and CDR2 SMNVEV (reference sequence). As DNA, the CDR3 is TGTGCCAGCAGTCTTTTCACCCCAGCAAGTATAGCTATCAACTATGGCTACACCTTC. Protein product: CASSLFTPASIAINYGYTF.

This chain links TRBV9 with TRBJ1-2; 8 nucleotides align to TRBD1. This CDR3 spans 14 amino acids. Germline CDR1 is SGDLS and CDR2 is YYNGEE. The V and J ends lost 4 bases and 5 bases, in that order; junction bases with no gene match: 7. DNA for the CDR3: TGTGCCAGCAGCCCCGACAGGGGAAATTATGGCTACACCTTC. Translated, it gives CASSPDRGNYGYTF.

This sequence joins TRBV27 and TRBJ2-5, with D possibly matching TRBD1 (6 bases). The CDR3 runs to 15 residues. CDR1 MNHEY and CDR2 SMNVEV come from the germline V gene (reference sequence). Between the trimmed V and J ends, which lost 6 bases and 3 bases, there was a span of 17 bases. The CDR3 protein is CASSPRTAREETQYF. The DNA of the CDR3 is TGTGCCAGCAGCCCTCGGACAGCTAGAGAAGAGACCCAGTACTTC.

CDR3: CASSYSIQAGGYGYTF. CDR3 nucleotide sequence: TGTGCCAGCAGTTACTCGATACAGGCCGGTGGCTATGGCTACACCTTC. V is TRBV6-5 and J is TRBJ1-2, with D possibly matching TRBD1 (5 bases). Trimming shortened V by 0 bases and J by 4 bases, and 15 bases separated the two germline ends. Per the germline V gene, CDR1 is MNHEY and CDR2 is SVGAGI. This CDR3 contains 16 residues.

The chain links TRBV9 to TRBJ2-2, with D possibly TRBD1 on 6 matching bases. Trimming stripped 3 bases from V and 0 bases from J, with 15 bases between. The CDR3 has 17 amino acids. Germline assignment: CDR1 SGDLS and CDR2 YYNGEE. Here the CDR3 DNA reads TGTGCCAGCAGCGCCCTCGGAGGACAGTCGAACACCGGGGAGCTGTTTTTT. The encoded protein is CASSALGGQSNTGELFF.

This clone is a singleton in its sample. V usage is TRBV5-4 and J usage is TRBJ2-1; a weak D match, TRBD2 (6 bases). The CDR3 runs to 12 residues. Germline V lookup: CDR1 SGHNT, CDR2 YYREEE (reference sequence). Trimming removed 0 bases at V and 10 bases at J, with 8 bases between. The chain's CDR3 is CASSLVAEEQFF. The CDR3 DNA follows: TGTGCCAGCAGCTTGGTAGCGGAGGAGCAGTTCTTC.

The chain is built from TRBV19 and TRBJ1-2; the match to TRBD1 covers 8 bases. The CDR3 loop spans 14 amino acids. With V trimmed by 6 bases and J by 7 bases, 10 bases remained unmatched. CDR1 and CDR2 from the germline V gene are LNHDA and SQIVND (reference sequence). The DNA of the CDR3 is TGTGCCAGTAGCCGCCGGGACAGGACCAGTGGCTACACCTTC. Its translation is CASSRRDRTSGYTF.

This clone has a single count. The chain is built from TRBV6-5 and TRBJ1-1; tentatively, D is TRBD1 (5 bases). This CDR3 spans 14 amino acids. V was pared by 6 bases and J by 1 base, with 12 bases between. Looked up from germline, CDR1 is MNHEY and CDR2 is SVGAGI. CDR3: CASRKGPQNTEAFF. CDR3 sequence (DNA): TGTGCCAGCAGAAAGGGGCCCCAGAACACTGAAGCTTTCTTT.